The rows below give T cell receptor beta chains drawn from one sample of a study of T-cell memory formation after mild COVID-19. TCRdb ran MiXCR on the 5' RACE reads and lists one entry per CDR3 protein. The sample carries approximately 570,000 distinct CDR3 sequences, about a sixth recorded once. The sequencing sample was made of PBMCs or a T cell subset sorted from them (not recorded which). The origin of the receptors is an adult woman who had mild COVID-19 (a few samples of this study predate the infection). Cell type and time point are not known. CDR3s include the opening cysteine and the closing phenylalanine or tryptophan. The D gene is left open where the match is weak. The size entry is marked missing in some rows and otherwise reads once, few, many or a size class.

J gene: TRBJ2-5; V gene: TRBV10-3; D gene: TRBD1; clone size: NA; CDR3 protein: CAIRTGAGETQYF; CDR3 DNA: TGTGCCATCCGGACAGGGGCAGGAGAGACCCAGTACTTC
J gene: TRBJ2-7; V gene: TRBV29-1; D gene: TRBD1; clone size: few; CDR3 protein: CSAEGQGTNYEQYF; CDR3 DNA: TGCAGCGCAGAGGGACAGGGGACAAACTACGAGCAGTACTTC
J gene: TRBJ2-3; V gene: TRBV24-1; D gene: NA; clone size: NA; CDR3 protein: CATSDHSDTQYF; CDR3 DNA: TGTGCCACCAGTGACCATTCAGATACGCAGTATTTT
J gene: TRBJ2-7; V gene: TRBV12-3/TRBV12-4; D gene: NA; clone size: NA; CDR3 protein: CASSWGRNYEQYF; CDR3 DNA: TGTGCCAGCAGTTGGGGACGGAACTACGAGCAGTACTTC
J gene: TRBJ2-1; V gene: TRBV7-2; D gene: TRBD2; clone size: few; CDR3 protein: CASSSGLAGVPEQFF; CDR3 DNA: TGTGCCAGCAGCTCCGGACTAGCGGGGGTCCCAGAGCAGTTCTTC
J gene: TRBJ1-1; V gene: TRBV25-1; D gene: NA; clone size: NA; CDR3 protein: CASSAQRQAYF; CDR3 DNA: TGTGCCAGCAGTGCCCAGAGACAGGCGTACTTT
J gene: TRBJ2-7; V gene: TRBV20-1; D gene: TRBD2; clone size: NA; CDR3 protein: CSARETGTSIYEQYF; CDR3 DNA: TGCAGTGCTAGAGAGACCGGGACTAGCATCTACGAGCAGTACTTC
J gene: TRBJ2-7; V gene: TRBV7-9; D gene: NA; clone size: NA; CDR3 protein: CASSPMGGGRNEQYF; CDR3 DNA: TGTGCCAGCAGCCCCATGGGGGGGGGGCGGAACGAGCAGTACTTC
J gene: TRBJ2-7; V gene: TRBV5-1; D gene: NA; clone size: NA; CDR3 protein: CASSLGGPTLSYEQYF; CDR3 DNA: TGCGCCAGCAGCTTGGGGGGTCCCACCCTCTCCTACGAGCAGTACTTC
J gene: TRBJ1-1; V gene: TRBV11-2; D gene: NA; clone size: NA; CDR3 protein: CASSPPPYAGWDTEAFF; CDR3 DNA: TGTGCCAGCAGCCCCCCCCCGTACGCCGGTTGGGACACTGAAGCTTTCTTT
J gene: TRBJ1-1; V gene: TRBV2; D gene: NA; clone size: NA; CDR3 protein: CASSERGRGRVGPEAFF; CDR3 DNA: TGTGCCAGCAGTGAGAGGGGACGGGGGCGCGTGGGCCCTGAAGCTTTCTTT
J gene: TRBJ2-1; V gene: TRBV7-6; D gene: TRBD1; clone size: few; CDR3 protein: CASSEGQGAANEQFF; CDR3 DNA: TGTGCCAGCAGCGAGGGACAGGGGGCGGCCAATGAGCAGTTCTTC
J gene: TRBJ2-1; V gene: TRBV6-5; D gene: TRBD2; clone size: NA; CDR3 protein: CASSSGTSGRSGNEQFF; CDR3 DNA: TGTGCCAGCAGCTCCGGGACTAGCGGGAGGTCGGGCAATGAGCAGTTCTTC
J gene: TRBJ1-5; V gene: TRBV18; D gene: TRBD1; clone size: NA; CDR3 protein: CASSQTGENQPQHF; CDR3 DNA: TGTGCCAGCTCACAGACAGGGGAGAATCAGCCCCAGCATTTT
J gene: TRBJ1-4; V gene: TRBV5-1; D gene: TRBD1; clone size: NA; CDR3 protein: CASSLAGTGRNEKLFF; CDR3 DNA: TGCGCCAGCAGCTTGGCCGGGACAGGAAGGAATGAAAAACTGTTTTTT
J gene: TRBJ1-1; V gene: TRBV4-3; D gene: TRBD1; clone size: few; CDR3 protein: CASSQLTGVTNEAFF; CDR3 DNA: TGCGCCAGCAGCCAATTGACAGGGGTCACGAATGAAGCTTTCTTT
J gene: TRBJ2-1; V gene: TRBV5-1; D gene: NA; clone size: few; CDR3 protein: CASSLEGAMEQFF; CDR3 DNA: TGCGCCAGCAGCTTGGAAGGGGCGATGGAGCAGTTCTTC
J gene: TRBJ1-6; V gene: TRBV5-6; D gene: NA; clone size: NA; CDR3 protein: CASSPGYSPLHF; CDR3 DNA: TGTGCCAGCAGCCCGGGGTATTCACCCCTCCACTTT
J gene: TRBJ1-2; V gene: TRBV29-1; D gene: NA; clone size: NA; CDR3 protein: CSVDRQEYTNYGYTF; CDR3 DNA: TGCAGCGTTGACCGACAGGAATATACAAACTATGGCTACACCTTC
J gene: TRBJ1-1; V gene: TRBV21-1; D gene: NA; clone size: NA; CDR3 protein: CASSKVEGLVAFF; CDR3 DNA: TGTGCCAGCAGCAAAGTGGAGGGGCTGGTGGCTTTCTTT
J gene: TRBJ1-3; V gene: TRBV18; D gene: NA; clone size: NA; CDR3 protein: CASSPQGFYSGNTIYF; CDR3 DNA: TGTGCCAGCTCACCACAGGGGTTTTACTCTGGAAACACCATATATTTT
J gene: TRBJ2-4; V gene: TRBV5-1; D gene: NA; clone size: few; CDR3 protein: CASSPLTANKNIQYF; CDR3 DNA: TGCGCCAGCAGCCCCTTGACAGCAAACAAAAACATTCAGTACTTC
J gene: TRBJ2-7; V gene: TRBV9; D gene: TRBD2; clone size: NA; CDR3 protein: CASSPIAGGPYEQYF; CDR3 DNA: TGTGCCAGCAGCCCAATAGCGGGAGGGCCCTACGAGCAGTACTTC
J gene: TRBJ2-3; V gene: TRBV7-9; D gene: TRBD2; clone size: NA; CDR3 protein: CASPSGSTDTQYF; CDR3 DNA: TGTGCCAGTCCTAGCGGTAGCACAGATACGCAGTATTTT
J gene: TRBJ2-3; V gene: TRBV4-3; D gene: NA; clone size: many; CDR3 protein: CASSQVSLVGNTDTQYF; CDR3 DNA: TGCGCCAGCAGCCAAGTTAGCCTAGTGGGGAACACAGATACGCAGTATTTT
J gene: TRBJ2-3; V gene: TRBV6-5; D gene: TRBD1; clone size: few; CDR3 protein: CASSYSLGQGVRDTQYF; CDR3 DNA: TGTGCCAGCAGTTACTCCCTTGGACAGGGGGTAAGAGATACGCAGTATTTT
J gene: TRBJ1-1; V gene: TRBV5-1; D gene: TRBD1; clone size: NA; CDR3 protein: CASSAGQEANTEAFF; CDR3 DNA: TGCGCCAGCAGCGCCGGACAGGAAGCGAACACTGAAGCTTTCTTT
J gene: TRBJ2-2; V gene: TRBV7-9; D gene: TRBD2; clone size: NA; CDR3 protein: CASSLASGKSGELFF; CDR3 DNA: TGTGCCAGCAGCTTGGCGAGCGGGAAGAGCGGGGAGCTGTTTTTT
J gene: TRBJ1-2; V gene: TRBV7-8; D gene: NA; clone size: NA; CDR3 protein: CASSPARVSYGYTF; CDR3 DNA: TGTGCCAGCAGCCCGGCCAGGGTTAGCTATGGCTACACCTTC
J gene: TRBJ2-7; V gene: TRBV5-1; D gene: NA; clone size: NA; CDR3 protein: CASSLLSRGGAYEQYF; CDR3 DNA: TGCGCCAGCAGCTTGCTGAGCCGAGGGGGAGCCTACGAGCAGTACTTC
J gene: TRBJ2-7; V gene: TRBV12-3/TRBV12-4; D gene: NA; clone size: many; CDR3 protein: CASSLEPAYEQYF; CDR3 DNA: TGTGCCAGCAGTTTAGAACCAGCGTACGAGCAGTACTTC
J gene: TRBJ2-1; V gene: TRBV19; D gene: TRBD2; clone size: NA; CDR3 protein: CASSLNSGSVEQFF; CDR3 DNA: TGTGCCAGTAGTCTCAATAGCGGGAGTGTTGAGCAGTTCTTC
J gene: TRBJ1-2; V gene: TRBV20-1; D gene: NA; clone size: many; CDR3 protein: CSAPVGGVDGYTF; CDR3 DNA: TGCAGTGCCCCGGTCGGAGGGGTGGATGGCTACACCTTC
J gene: TRBJ2-7; V gene: TRBV7-9; D gene: TRBD2; clone size: few; CDR3 protein: CASSRSGGYEQYF; CDR3 DNA: TGTGCCAGCAGCCGAAGCGGGGGCTACGAGCAGTACTTC
J gene: TRBJ1-1; V gene: TRBV5-1; D gene: NA; clone size: once; CDR3 protein: CASSLAAPHTEAFF; CDR3 DNA: TGCGCCAGCAGCTTGGCTGCCCCTCACACTGAAGCTTTCTTT
J gene: TRBJ2-1; V gene: TRBV10-3; D gene: TRBD1; clone size: NA; CDR3 protein: CAISPGQGAVHEQFF; CDR3 DNA: TGTGCCATCAGCCCGGGACAGGGGGCCGTGCATGAGCAGTTCTTC
J gene: TRBJ2-2; V gene: TRBV4-1; D gene: TRBD1; clone size: many; CDR3 protein: CASSQEVRQGLNTGELFF; CDR3 DNA: TGCGCCAGCAGCCAAGAAGTGCGACAGGGGTTAAACACCGGGGAGCTGTTTTTT
J gene: TRBJ2-1; V gene: TRBV5-6; D gene: TRBD2; clone size: many; CDR3 protein: CASSFLADSEQFF; CDR3 DNA: TGTGCCAGCAGCTTTCTAGCGGATTCAGAGCAGTTCTTC
J gene: TRBJ1-4; V gene: TRBV6-5; D gene: NA; clone size: few; CDR3 protein: CASSYDSGTTLFF; CDR3 DNA: TGTGCCAGCAGTTACGACTCCGGGACAACATTGTTTTTT
J gene: TRBJ2-2; V gene: TRBV9; D gene: NA; clone size: few; CDR3 protein: CASRLGALTGSTGELFF; CDR3 DNA: TGTGCCAGCAGGTTGGGGGCCCTGACGGGGAGCACCGGGGAGCTGTTTTTT
J gene: TRBJ2-7; V gene: TRBV27; D gene: TRBD1; clone size: NA; CDR3 protein: CASSPRTGAREQYF; CDR3 DNA: TGTGCCAGCAGTCCCCGGACAGGGGCGCGCGAGCAGTACTTC
J gene: TRBJ2-1; V gene: TRBV7-3; D gene: TRBD2; clone size: few; CDR3 protein: CASSPGLASDNEQFF; CDR3 DNA: TGTGCCAGCAGCCCCGGACTAGCGTCGGACAATGAGCAGTTCTTC
J gene: TRBJ1-5; V gene: TRBV18; D gene: NA; clone size: NA; CDR3 protein: CASSPGLVEPQHF; CDR3 DNA: TGTGCCAGCTCACCTGGGTTGGTTGAGCCCCAGCATTTT
J gene: TRBJ2-4; V gene: TRBV12-3/TRBV12-4; D gene: NA; clone size: many; CDR3 protein: CASSFGGAKNIQYF; CDR3 DNA: TGTGCCAGCAGTTTTGGGGGTGCCAAAAACATTCAGTACTTC
J gene: TRBJ2-2; V gene: TRBV29-1; D gene: NA; clone size: few; CDR3 protein: CSVEGYGGNTGELFF; CDR3 DNA: TGCAGCGTTGAAGGTTACGGAGGGAACACCGGGGAGCTGTTTTTT
J gene: TRBJ2-7; V gene: TRBV13; D gene: NA; clone size: few; CDR3 protein: CASSGEAETYEQYF; CDR3 DNA: TGTGCCAGCAGCGGGGAAGCCGAAACCTACGAGCAGTACTTC
J gene: TRBJ2-2; V gene: TRBV2; D gene: TRBD1; clone size: NA; CDR3 protein: CASRTVQGKAGELFF; CDR3 DNA: TGTGCCAGCAGGACGGTACAGGGGAAGGCCGGGGAGCTGTTTTTT
J gene: TRBJ2-4; V gene: TRBV10-2; D gene: NA; clone size: NA; CDR3 protein: CASSSVTEGADKNIQYF; CDR3 DNA: TGCGCCAGCAGTTCCGTGACTGAAGGCGCCGACAAAAACATTCAGTACTTC
J gene: TRBJ2-2; V gene: TRBV24-1; D gene: TRBD2; clone size: NA; CDR3 protein: CATSDWVGGVYAGELFF; CDR3 DNA: TGTGCCACCAGTGATTGGGTCGGGGGGGTCTACGCCGGGGAGCTGTTTTTT
J gene: TRBJ1-3; V gene: TRBV2; D gene: NA; clone size: NA; CDR3 protein: CASHDGNTIYF; CDR3 DNA: TGTGCCAGCCATGATGGAAACACCATATATTTT